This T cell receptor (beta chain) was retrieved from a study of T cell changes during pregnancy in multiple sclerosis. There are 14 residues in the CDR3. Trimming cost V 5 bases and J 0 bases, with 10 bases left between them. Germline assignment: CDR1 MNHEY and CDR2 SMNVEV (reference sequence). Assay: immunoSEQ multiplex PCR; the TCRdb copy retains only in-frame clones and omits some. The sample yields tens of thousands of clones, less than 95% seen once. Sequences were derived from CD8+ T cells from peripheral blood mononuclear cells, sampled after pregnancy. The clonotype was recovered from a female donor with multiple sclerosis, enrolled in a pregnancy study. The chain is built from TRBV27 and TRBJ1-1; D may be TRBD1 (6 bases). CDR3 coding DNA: TGTGCCAGCAGTCCGGGGGGCTTGAACACTGAAGCTTTCTTT. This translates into CASSPGGLNTEAFF.